Listed below are T cell receptor beta chains from one sample, sequenced in a study of spatial heterogeneity in lung cancer. TCRdb fed the 5' RACE reads into MiXCR, producing one record per CDR3 protein. The table includes some 16,000 distinct CDR3 sequences, 6.8% detected once. This material consisted of lung tumor tissue, taken at surgery. These receptors originate from a female donor with early-stage non-small cell lung cancer. Both conserved end residues are part of each CDR3. The order of the fields is J gene, D gene, clone size, V gene, CDR3 DNA, CDR3 protein. D genes are given only for firm matches. Expanded clones are given a class, and other clones once, few, many or no size at all.

>TRBJ2-7|.|many|TRBV6-1
TGTGCCAGCAGTGTAGGGACCTCGGGGAACGAGCAGTACTTC
CASSVGTSGNEQYF
>TRBJ1-5|TRBD1|many|TRBV7-6
TGTGCCAGCAGCTTAGTAGGGGGACAGTTCCCCAATCAGCCCCAGCATTTT
CASSLVGGQFPNQPQHF
>TRBJ2-5|.|medium-sized|TRBV6-6
TGTGCCAGCAGTTACTATCGAGGGGAGACCCAGTACTTC
CASSYYRGETQYF
>TRBJ2-7|.|many|TRBV6-2/TRBV6-3
TGTGCCAGCAGTTGGTTGGGATCCTCCTACGAGCAGTACTTC
CASSWLGSSYEQYF
>TRBJ1-3|.|many|TRBV4-2
TGTGCCAGCAGCCAAGATGGGCAGGCTGGAAACACCATATATTTT
CASSQDGQAGNTIYF
>TRBJ2-3|.|many|TRBV3-1
TGTGCCAGCAGCCAAGGAGACTTGGGCGGGGTGAAAACAGATACGCAGTATTTT
CASSQGDLGGVKTDTQYF
>TRBJ1-1|.|medium-sized|TRBV2
TGTGCCAGCAGTGACCGTGGGGGGACTGAAGCTTTCTTT
CASSDRGGTEAFF
>TRBJ1-2|TRBD1|medium-sized|TRBV29-1
TGCAGCGGGTCCGGGACAGATGGCTACACCTTC
CSGSGTDGYTF
>TRBJ2-2|.|many|TRBV7-3
TGTGCCAGCAGCTCGGACTACGGGGAGCTGTTTTTT
CASSSDYGELFF
>TRBJ2-2|.|many|TRBV27
TGTGCCAGCAGTGGGTTCGATTTAATCACCGGGGAGCTGTTTTTT
CASSGFDLITGELFF
>TRBJ1-4|.|few|TRBV30
TGTGCCTGGAGGCGGTTAAATGAAAAACTGTTTTTT
CAWRRLNEKLFF
>TRBJ1-1|.|many|TRBV3-1
TGTGCCAGCAGCCGCCCGCCCGGGACATCTATGAACACTGAAGCTTTCTTT
CASSRPPGTSMNTEAFF
>TRBJ2-7|.|many|TRBV11-1
TGTGCCAGCAGCCAAACTACCGGGGGTTCGGGCGAGCAGTACTTC
CASSQTTGGSGEQYF
>TRBJ1-3|.|many|TRBV7-2
TGTGCCAGCAGCTCGGAACGAAACACCATATATTTT
CASSSERNTIYF
>TRBJ2-3|.|many|TRBV5-1
TGCGCCAGCAGCGCCTCAGGCGGCGGGGACCGCCAGCGCACAGATACGCAGTATTTT
CASSASGGGDRQRTDTQYF
>TRBJ1-3|.|.|TRBV6-5
TGTGCCAGCAGACTGAGTCCGGGCTCATCTGGAAACACCATATATTTT
CASRLSPGSSGNTIYF
>TRBJ2-1|.|many|TRBV11-1
TGTGCCAGCAGCTTAGCTCGGTACAATGAGCAGTTCTTC
CASSLARYNEQFF
>TRBJ1-1|.|many|TRBV20-1
TGCAGTGCTAGAGTGGTGGGAAACACTGAAGCTTTCTTT
CSARVVGNTEAFF
>TRBJ2-6|.|many|TRBV6-1
TGTGCCAGCAGTGAAGCCCATGGGAAGTTCTCTGGGGCCAACGTCCTGACTTTC
CASSEAHGKFSGANVLTF
>TRBJ1-2|.|many|TRBV5-1
TGCGCCAGCAGCTTTCCCCAGGGGAATGGCTACACCTTC
CASSFPQGNGYTF
>TRBJ2-7|TRBD1|many|TRBV5-1
TGCGCCAGCAGCCCGGGAATCGGACAGGGTTCGTTCGTGGAGTACTTC
CASSPGIGQGSFVEYF
>TRBJ2-1|.|many|TRBV10-3
TGTGCCATCAGTGACCCAGGAGGTAATGAGCAGTTCTTC
CAISDPGGNEQFF
>TRBJ2-3|.|.|TRBV28
TGTGCCAGCAGTTCGCCAAGGACGGGCACAGATACGCAGTATTTT
CASSSPRTGTDTQYF
>TRBJ1-4|.|medium-sized|TRBV4-3
TGCGCCAGCAGCCAAGAGGGTGGGGGGACATCTGAAAAACTGTTTTTT
CASSQEGGGTSEKLFF